The 27 T cell receptor beta chains given below trace back to one sample, sequenced in a study of blood T cell repertoires in COVID-19. Profiled with immunoSEQ multiplex PCR; TCRdb holds only in-frame clones, not every one. This sample yields 200,000 to 300,000 clones, of which roughly 88% are seen a single time; around 0.8% belongs to the top ten. What was sequenced was peripheral blood. Receptor source: a woman in her thirties with acute or convalescent COVID-19.

The rearrangement joins TRBV11-3 to TRBJ2-7; 12 bases fit TRBD2. Germline CDR1 is SGHNT and CDR2 is YENEEA. This CDR3 is 15 amino acids long. Trimming removed 5 bases from V and 4 bases from J; junction bases left unmatched: 6. CDR3 loop: CASSPGLAGSYEQYF. The CDR3 DNA follows: TGTGCCAGCAGCCCCGGACTAGCGGGATCGTACGAGCAGTACTTC.

The rearrangement joins TRBV12-3 or TRBV12-4 to TRBJ1-1; perhaps TRBD1 as D (5 bases). Deletions cut 7 bases from V and 4 bases from J, with 13 bases between. The CDR3 is 13 residues long. The CDR3 sequence is CASNSGLGTEAFF. CDR3 DNA sequence: TGTGCCAGCAATTCAGGGCTGGGCACTGAAGCTTTCTTT.

The V and J genes are TRBV6-2 or TRBV6-3 and TRBJ2-7, with 9 bases matching TRBD2. Germline V lookup: CDR1 MNHEY, CDR2 SVGEGT. CDR3 length equals 15 residues. V lost 2 bases, J lost 3 bases, and 5 bases stayed unmatched. The chain's CDR3 is CASSYGGRVNYEQYF. For the CDR3, the DNA is TGTGCCAGCAGTTACGGCGGGAGGGTAAACTACGAGCAGTACTTC.

In its sample, this clone was seen once. This chain joins TRBV11-3 and TRBJ1-6; 9 bases fit TRBD1. The CDR3 spans 15 residues. The V and J ends lost 0 bases and 9 bases, in that order; junction bases with no gene match: 3. Germline V gene lookup returns CDR1 SGHNT and CDR2 YENEEA. The CDR3 DNA is TGTGCCAGCAGCTTAGATGGGACAGGGATTTCACCCCTCCACTTT. Residues: CASSLDGTGISPLHF.

V gene TRBV11-3 combines with J gene TRBJ2-3, with 7 positions matching TRBD2. The CDR3 sequence is 16 residues long. The V segment lost 5 bases and the J segment 0 bases; nucleotides outside the gene matches: 8. Germline loops: CDR1 SGHNT, CDR2 YENEEA. The CDR3: CASSVGLADSTDTQYF. The CDR3 region has the DNA TGTGCCAGCAGCGTGGGCCTAGCGGATAGCACAGATACGCAGTATTTT. Full variable domain (missing parts from reference TRBV11-3 and TRBJ2-3): EAGVVQSPRYKIIEKKQPVAFWCNPISGHNTLYWYLQNLGQGPELLIRYENEEAVDDSQLPKDRFSAERLKGVDSTLKIQPAELGDSAVYLCASSVGLADSTDTQYFGPGTRLTVL.

The gene calls are TRBV19 and TRBJ1-6; TRBD1 matches 9 bases. The germline gives CDR1 LNHDA, CDR2 SQIVND (reference sequence). V trimming: 4 bases; J trimming: 6 bases; junction bases outside the gene matches: 7. This CDR3 has 16 amino acids. Here the CDR3 reads CASSSRTGDLNSPLHF. The CDR3 DNA reads TGTGCCAGTAGTAGCCGGACAGGGGACCTTAATTCACCCCTCCACTTT.

The chain is built from TRBV13 and TRBJ1-2, with D perhaps matching TRBD1 (5 bases). Per the germline V gene, CDR1 is PRHDT and CDR2 is FYEKMQ (reference sequence). V lost 5 bases, J lost 0 bases, and 13 bases lay in between. This CDR3 is 15 amino acids long. CDR3 protein: CASSNGGASNYGYTF. CDR3 in DNA: TGTGCCAGCAGCAATGGAGGGGCATCTAACTATGGCTACACCTTC.

The count of this clone is one. This chain uses TRBV27 with TRBJ1-1, with D uncertain. V lost 3 bases and J 7 bases, leaving 6 bases between the germline ends. In germline, CDR1 is MNHEY, CDR2 SMNVEV (reference sequence). The CDR3 has 11 residues. CDR3 bases: TGTGCCAGCAGTTTCAACGGTGAAGCTTTCTTT. Translation gives CASSFNGEAFF.

J is TRBJ2-2 and V is TRBV5-6; D may be TRBD1 (5 bases). There are 15 residues in the CDR3. V lost 0 bases and J 4 bases, leaving 10 bases between the germline ends. The germline V gene has CDR1 SGHDT and CDR2 YYEEEE. CDR3 amino acids: CASSLDRQTTGELFF. As DNA, the CDR3 is TGTGCCAGCAGCTTGGACAGGCAAACCACCGGGGAGCTGTTTTTT.

The CDR3 protein is CASSSGRADTQYF. The CDR3 DNA is TGTGCCAGCAGTAGCGGGAGGGCCGATACGCAGTATTTT. The chain carries TRBV12-3 or TRBV12-4 and TRBJ2-3, with 10 bases lining up with TRBD2. J was trimmed by 6 bases and V by 5 bases; bases with no gene match: 2. The CDR3 is 13 amino acids.

For the CDR3, the DNA is TGTGCCAGCGGCCCAAACACCGGGGAGCTGTTTTTT. This sequence encodes CASGPNTGELFF. The gene calls are TRBV5-4 and TRBJ2-2, with D unclear. This CDR3 region has 12 residues. Germline V gene data show CDR1 as SGHNT and CDR2 as YYREEE (reference sequence). V lost 7 bases and J 2 bases, leaving 6 bases between the germline ends.

This clone was detected only once. V usage is TRBV5-6 and J usage is TRBJ2-1; no definite D call. The CDR3 extends over 13 amino acids. The V end was cut by 3 bases, the J end by 9 bases, with 13 bases between. Per the germline V gene, CDR1 is SGHDT and CDR2 is YYEEEE. DNA of the CDR3: TGTGCCAGCAGCTGGGCATCTAACAGTGAGCAGTTCTTC. Its protein product is CASSWASNSEQFF. The full variable domain, rest sourced from reference TRBV5-6 and TRBJ2-1, is DAGVTQSPTHLIKTRGQQVTLRCSPKSGHDTVSWYQQALGQGPQFIFQYYEEEERQRGNFPDRFSGHQFPNYSSELNVNALLLGDSALYLCASSWASNSEQFFGPGTRLTVL.

The rearrangement links TRBV24-1 to TRBJ2-3, with TRBD1 identical over 9 bases. The germline V gene has CDR1 KGHDR and CDR2 SFDVKD. There are 15 residues in the CDR3. The junction had 6 bases not matched to a gene; V was cut back by 3 bases and J by 6 bases. DNA for the CDR3: TGTGCCACCAGTGATACAGGGGGCGGTCGGGATACGCAGTATTTT. Protein product: CATSDTGGGRDTQYF.

J is TRBJ2-7 and V is TRBV19, with D perhaps TRBD1 (6 bases). V lost 2 bases, J lost 4 bases, and 9 bases lay in between. The CDR3 covers 13 residues. Germline CDR1 is LNHDA and CDR2 is SQIVND (reference sequence). The CDR3 DNA is TGTGCCAGTAGTATACAGGGGAGTTACGAGCAGTACTTC. Translating it yields CASSIQGSYEQYF.

The chain combines TRBV30 with TRBJ2-3; D possibly corresponds to TRBD2 (7 bases). From germline, CDR1 is GTSNPN and CDR2 SVGIG (reference sequence). Trimming took 3 bases from V and 0 from J, leaving 19 bases between them. CDR3 length: 17 amino acids. The CDR3 is CAWRRLGGGASTDTQYF. The CDR3 nucleotides are TGTGCCTGGAGGCGTCTAGGGGGGGGTGCTAGCACAGATACGCAGTATTTT. Together with reference TRBV30 and TRBJ2-3, the CDR3 gives the full variable domain: SQTIHQWPATLVQPVGSPLSLECTVEGTSNPNLYWYRQAAGRGLQLLFYSVGIGQISSEVPQNLSASRPQDRQFILSSKKLLLSDSGFYLCAWRRLGGGASTDTQYFGPGTRLTVL.

V is TRBV7-3 and J is TRBJ1-2; TRBD1 is a possible D gene (6 bases). The CDR3 consists of 13 residues. Germline assignment: CDR1 SGHTA and CDR2 FQGTGA. V shed 3 bases and J shed 8 bases, with 13 bases lying between them. CDR3 in amino acids: CASSLAGGEGYTF. The CDR3 region has the DNA TGTGCCAGCAGCTTGGCGGGGGGCGAAGGCTACACCTTC.

V gene TRBV6-4 combines with J gene TRBJ2-1; 7 nucleotides match TRBD2. With 8 bases clipped from V and 6 bases from J, the junction kept 10 bases outside the gene matches. Germline V gene sequence: CDR1 MRHNA, CDR2 SNTAGT. The CDR3 has 14 amino acids. CDR3: CASRSLAGVNEQFF. The CDR3 DNA sequence: TGTGCCAGCCGGTCATTGGCGGGAGTCAATGAGCAGTTCTTC.

The rearrangement links TRBV27 to TRBJ1-3; tentatively, D is TRBD1 (5 bases). Germline CDR1 is MNHEY and CDR2 is SMNVEV (reference sequence). This CDR3 spans 15 amino acids. Trimming stripped 0 bases from V and 0 bases from J, with 6 bases between. The CDR3, as DNA: TGTGCCAGCAGTTTATCGACAGCCTCTGGAAACACCATATATTTT. Amino acid sequence: CASSLSTASGNTIYF.

V is TRBV9 and J is TRBJ2-3; 9 bases fit TRBD1. After removal of 2 bases from V and 4 bases from J, the junction contained 8 bases not matched to a gene. Germline values: CDR1 SGDLS, CDR2 YYNGEE. This CDR3 spans 16 amino acids. Here the CDR3 reads CASSVIGTGTSDTQYF. CDR3 sequence (DNA): TGTGCCAGCAGCGTCATCGGGACAGGGACTTCAGATACGCAGTATTTT.

The chain combines TRBV11-2 with TRBJ2-1; 16 positions agree with TRBD2. V shed 5 bases and J 7 bases; nucleotides not matched to a gene: 2. This CDR3 is 15 amino acids long. CDR1 is SGHAT and CDR2 is FQNNGV in the germline V gene. DNA of the CDR3: TGTGCCAGCAGCCAGGGACTAGCGGGAGGGAATGAGCAGTTCTTC. Its translation is CASSQGLAGGNEQFF.

The chain carries TRBV4-1 and TRBJ2-7; TRBD1 is a possible D gene (6 bases). Per the germline V gene, CDR1 is MGHRA and CDR2 is YSYEKL. Trimming took 4 bases from V and 1 from J, leaving 11 bases between them. The CDR3 spans 14 residues. CDR3 coding DNA: TGCGCCAGCAGCCCAGGGGTGGTATCCTACGAGCAGTACTTC. Its protein is CASSPGVVSYEQYF.

The J gene is TRBJ2-7, the V gene TRBV5-1; 10 nucleotides align to TRBD2. V lost 5 bases, J lost 5 bases, and 10 bases stayed unmatched. The germline CDR1 and CDR2 sequences are SGHRS and YFSETQ. The CDR3 extends over 15 amino acids. DNA of the CDR3: TGCGCCAGCAGAGGTTTAGCGGGAGGTGAGAACGAGCAGTACTTC. Translated: CASRGLAGGENEQYF.

The chain uses TRBV11-2 and TRBJ2-2; the D gene is possibly TRBD1 (6 bases). V was trimmed by 1 base and J by 6 bases, leaving 15 bases between them. The CDR3 is made up of 16 amino acids. The germline CDR1 and CDR2 sequences are SGHAT and FQNNGV. The CDR3 reads CASSLVGNRAAGELFF. Here the CDR3 DNA reads TGTGCCAGCAGCTTAGTAGGAAACAGGGCGGCCGGGGAGCTGTTTTTT.

This chain joins TRBV13 and TRBJ2-2; no reliable D call. The CDR3 consists of 14 residues. Germline-derived CDR1 and CDR2 are PRHDT and FYEKMQ (reference sequence). V lost 3 bases, J lost 1 base, and 6 bases lay in between. This chain's CDR3 is CASSFELNTGELFF. CDR3 sequence (DNA): TGTGCCAGCAGCTTCGAACTGAACACCGGGGAGCTGTTTTTT.

The chain uses TRBV2 and TRBJ1-5, with 10 bases aligning to TRBD1. The J segment lost 2 bases and the V segment lost 6 bases, leaving 10 bases of the junction unmatched. Germline lookup yields CDR1 SNHLY and CDR2 FYNNEI. The CDR3 is 17 residues long. The CDR3: CASRTGTGVRGNQPQHF. CDR3 nucleotides: TGTGCCAGCAGAACCGGGACAGGGGTCCGGGGCAATCAGCCCCAGCATTTT.

The chain combines TRBV4-2 with TRBJ2-7; TRBD2 agrees at 7 bases. CDR1 is LGHNA, CDR2 YNFKEQ, per germline. This CDR3 is built from 15 residues. V lost 1 base to trimming and J lost 2 bases; unmatched junction nucleotides: 5. Here the CDR3 reads CASSQGLADTYEQYF. Written as DNA, the CDR3 is TGTGCCAGCAGCCAAGGTCTAGCGGACACCTACGAGCAGTACTTC.

This CDR3 reads CASSFQNYGYTF. The DNA for the CDR3 is TGTGCCAGCAGTTTCCAGAACTATGGCTACACCTTC. The chain links TRBV28 to TRBJ1-2; D is ambiguous. Germline V gene sequence: CDR1 MDHEN, CDR2 SYDVKM. Trimming stripped 3 bases from V and 2 bases from J, with 4 bases between. This CDR3 spans 12 amino acids.